This T cell receptor beta chain is drawn from a study of spatial heterogeneity in lung cancer. The table lists this clonotype with many counts. Its antigen remains unidentified. In a library made to pick up alpha chains, this beta chain is a stray read with a size that means little. Overall study findings and caveats: The recorded estimate of tumor T cell coverage is around 6.5% for alpha chains and 13% for beta chains. Tumor mutation counts were tracked by expanded intratumoral alpha and beta TCR counts.

Sample time point: sample taken at primary tumor resection. TCRdb used MiXCR to reprocess the 5' RACE reads, holding one entry per CDR3 protein. The sample holds around 7,800 distinct CDR3 sequences, more than 7% seen once. The V end was cut by 3 bases, the J end by 10 bases, with 21 bases between. CDR1 and CDR2 from the germline V gene are KGHSH and LQKENI. The CDR3 has 15 amino acids. Material: lung tumor tissue, obtained at surgery. The V and J genes are TRBV18 and TRBJ1-1; D not resolved. The receptor's source is a male donor with early-stage non-small cell lung cancer. Here the CDR3 reads CASSPGQTGRGAAFF. CDR3 sequence (DNA): TGTGCCAGCTCACCGGGCCAAACGGGCCGGGGAGCAGCTTTCTTT.